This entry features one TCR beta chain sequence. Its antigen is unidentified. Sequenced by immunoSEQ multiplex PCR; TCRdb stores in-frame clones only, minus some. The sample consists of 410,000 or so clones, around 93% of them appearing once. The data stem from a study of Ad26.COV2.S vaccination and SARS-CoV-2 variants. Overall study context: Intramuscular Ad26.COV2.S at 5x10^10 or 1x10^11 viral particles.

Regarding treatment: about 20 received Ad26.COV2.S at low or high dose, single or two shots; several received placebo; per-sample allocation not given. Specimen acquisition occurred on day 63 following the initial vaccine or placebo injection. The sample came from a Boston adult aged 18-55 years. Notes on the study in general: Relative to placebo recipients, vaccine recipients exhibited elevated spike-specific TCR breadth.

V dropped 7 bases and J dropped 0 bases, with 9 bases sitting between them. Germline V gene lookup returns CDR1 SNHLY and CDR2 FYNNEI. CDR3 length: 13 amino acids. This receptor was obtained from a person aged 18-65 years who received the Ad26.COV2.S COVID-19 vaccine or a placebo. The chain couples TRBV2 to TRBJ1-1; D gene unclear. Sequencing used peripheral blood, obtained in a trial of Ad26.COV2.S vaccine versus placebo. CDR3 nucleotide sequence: TGTGCCAGCAACAGAGATGTGAACACTGAAGCTTTCTTT. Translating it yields CASNRDVNTEAFF.